This T cell receptor (beta chain) was sequenced during a study of siplizumab effects on memory and regulatory T cells. Comments on this clone: What it binds is not known.

CDR1 SNHLY and CDR2 FYNNEI come from the germline V gene. With V trimmed by 2 bases and J by 1 base, 4 bases remained unmatched. There are 16 residues in the CDR3. Data came from immunoSEQ multiplex PCR; TCRdb stores just in-frame clones and leaves some out. The sample includes roughly 100,000 clones, roughly 93% of them seen just once. Regarding the study as a whole: Naive T cells were seen as more diverse than memory cells and as major alloresponse contributors.

This TCR was recovered from a human donor in good health. The specimen was Tregs sorted from blood. The chain carries TRBV2 and TRBJ1-5; 8 bases line up with TRBD1. Here the CDR3 reads CASSEWTGKSNQPQHF. Written as DNA, the CDR3 is TGTGCCAGCAGTGAATGGACAGGGAAGAGCAATCAGCCCCAGCATTTT.